Below, one T cell receptor beta chain is given with its context. Its antigen is currently unknown. The primer mix had 60 Vbeta and 13 Jbeta primers. Using immunoSEQ multiplex PCR, the repertoire was profiled, and TCRdb retains in-frame clones only, with some absent. This repertoire comprises 200,000 or so clones; its ten largest clones make up approximately 0.74%. CDR3 length equals 14 residues. The germline V gene encodes CDR1 SGHTA and CDR2 FQGNSA. Trimming left V 1 base short and J 5 bases short, with 11 bases between. The data were taken from a study of cytomegalovirus exposure and HLA in healthy donors. About the research overall: There were some 120 million unique TCR beta sequences, drawn from around 180 million T cells, in an earlier analysis.

Notes on the study in general: Accurate predictions that matched the HLA-A and HLA-B alleles of most subjects were reportedly made from TCR beta sequences. An Asian-associated ancestry cluster reportedly showed fewer N-insertions than the roughly 700-donor mean in a later analysis. More than 150 TCR beta chains were listed as cytomegalovirus-associated.

The receptor comes from a boy aged 10-17 years in good health and CMV-seronegative. The source material was PBMCs. The rearrangement joins TRBV7-2 to TRBJ1-1; the D is unclear. The CDR3 loop is CASSLGPSGTEAFF. The CDR3 DNA reads as TGTGCCAGCAGCTTAGGGCCGTCCGGGACTGAAGCTTTCTTT.